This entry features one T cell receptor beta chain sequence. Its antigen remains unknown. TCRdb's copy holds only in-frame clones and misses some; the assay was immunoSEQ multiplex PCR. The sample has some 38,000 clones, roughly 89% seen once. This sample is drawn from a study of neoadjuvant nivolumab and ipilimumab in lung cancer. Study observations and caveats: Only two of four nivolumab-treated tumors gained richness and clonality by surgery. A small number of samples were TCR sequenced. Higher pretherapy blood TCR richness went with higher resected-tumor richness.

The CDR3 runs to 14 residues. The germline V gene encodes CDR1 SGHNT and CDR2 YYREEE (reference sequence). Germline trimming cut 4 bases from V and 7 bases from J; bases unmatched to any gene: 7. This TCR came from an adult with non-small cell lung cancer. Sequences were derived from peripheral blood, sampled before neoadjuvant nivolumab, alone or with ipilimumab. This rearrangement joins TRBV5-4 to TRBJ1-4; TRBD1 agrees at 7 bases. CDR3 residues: CASSRDSFGEKLFF. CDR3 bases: TGTGCCAGCAGCAGGGACAGCTTCGGTGAAAAACTGTTTTTT.